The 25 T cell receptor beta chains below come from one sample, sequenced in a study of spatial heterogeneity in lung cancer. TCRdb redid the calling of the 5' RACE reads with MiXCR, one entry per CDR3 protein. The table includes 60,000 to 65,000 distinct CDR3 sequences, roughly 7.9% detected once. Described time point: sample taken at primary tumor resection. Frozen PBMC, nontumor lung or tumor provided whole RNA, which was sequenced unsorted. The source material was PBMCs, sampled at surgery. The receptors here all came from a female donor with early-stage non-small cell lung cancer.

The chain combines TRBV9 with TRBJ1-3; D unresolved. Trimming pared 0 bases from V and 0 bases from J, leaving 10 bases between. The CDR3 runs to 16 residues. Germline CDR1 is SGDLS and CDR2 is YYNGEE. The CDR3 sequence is CASSVGQLSSGNTIYF. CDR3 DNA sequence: TGTGCCAGCAGCGTAGGGCAGCTGAGCTCTGGAAACACCATATATTTT.

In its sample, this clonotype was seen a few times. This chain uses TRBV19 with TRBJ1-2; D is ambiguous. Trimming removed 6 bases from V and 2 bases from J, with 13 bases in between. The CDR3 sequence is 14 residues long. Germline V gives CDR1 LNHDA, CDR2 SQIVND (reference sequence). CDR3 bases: TGTGCCAGTAGCGCTGCTAGGGCAAACTATGGCTACACCTTC. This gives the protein CASSAARANYGYTF.

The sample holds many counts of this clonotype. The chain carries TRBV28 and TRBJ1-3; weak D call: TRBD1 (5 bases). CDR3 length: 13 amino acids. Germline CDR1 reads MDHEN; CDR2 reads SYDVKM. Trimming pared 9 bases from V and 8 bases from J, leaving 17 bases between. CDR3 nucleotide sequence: TGTGCCAGTCTAAAGGGGACGGCGGACACCATATATTTT. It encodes CASLKGTADTIYF.

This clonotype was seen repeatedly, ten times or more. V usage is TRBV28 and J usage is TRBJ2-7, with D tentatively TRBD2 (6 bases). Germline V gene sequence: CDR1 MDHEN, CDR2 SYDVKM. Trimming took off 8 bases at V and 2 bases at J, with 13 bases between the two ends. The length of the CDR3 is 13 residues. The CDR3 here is CASGGTPTYEQYF. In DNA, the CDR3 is TGTGCCAGCGGAGGGACGCCTACCTACGAGCAGTACTTC.

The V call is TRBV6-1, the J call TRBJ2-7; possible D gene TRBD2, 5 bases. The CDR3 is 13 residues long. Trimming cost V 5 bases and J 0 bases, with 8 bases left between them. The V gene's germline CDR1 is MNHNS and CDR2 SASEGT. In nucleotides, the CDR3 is TGTGCCAGCAGTTTCGGGAACTCCTACGAGCAGTACGTC. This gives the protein CASSFGNSYEQYV.

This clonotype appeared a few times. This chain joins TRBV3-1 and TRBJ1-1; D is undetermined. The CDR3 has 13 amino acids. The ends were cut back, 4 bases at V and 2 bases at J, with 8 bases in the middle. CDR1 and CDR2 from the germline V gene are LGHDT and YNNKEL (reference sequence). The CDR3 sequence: CASSRKGNTEAFF. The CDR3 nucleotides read TGTGCCAGCAGCCGAAAGGGAAACACTGAAGCTTTCTTT.

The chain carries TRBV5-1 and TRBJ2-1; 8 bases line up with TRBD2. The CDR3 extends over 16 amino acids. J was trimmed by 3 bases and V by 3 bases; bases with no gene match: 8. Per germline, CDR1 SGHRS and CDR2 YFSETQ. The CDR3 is CASSWYIAGSYNEQFF. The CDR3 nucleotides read TGCGCCAGCAGCTGGTATATAGCGGGGAGCTACAATGAGCAGTTCTTC.

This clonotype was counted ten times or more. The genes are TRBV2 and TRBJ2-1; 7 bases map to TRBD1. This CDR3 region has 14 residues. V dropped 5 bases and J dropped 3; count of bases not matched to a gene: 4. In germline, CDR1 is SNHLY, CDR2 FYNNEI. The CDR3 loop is CASSPGTDYNEQFF. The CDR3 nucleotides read TGTGCCAGCAGTCCCGGGACAGACTACAATGAGCAGTTCTTC.

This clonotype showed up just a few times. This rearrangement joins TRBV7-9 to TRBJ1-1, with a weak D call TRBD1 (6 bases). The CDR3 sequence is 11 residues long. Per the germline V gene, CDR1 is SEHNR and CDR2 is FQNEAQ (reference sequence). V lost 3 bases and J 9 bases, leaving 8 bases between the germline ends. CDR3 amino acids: CASSLQGQAFF. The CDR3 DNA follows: TGTGCCAGCAGCTTGCAGGGGCAAGCTTTCTTT.

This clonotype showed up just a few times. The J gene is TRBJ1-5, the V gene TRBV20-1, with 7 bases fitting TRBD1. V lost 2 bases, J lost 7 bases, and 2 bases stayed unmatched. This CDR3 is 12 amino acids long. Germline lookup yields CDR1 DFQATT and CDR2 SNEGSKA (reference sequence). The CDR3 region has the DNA TGCAGTGCTAGAATAGGGGGCCAGCCCCAGCATTTT. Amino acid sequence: CSARIGGQPQHF.

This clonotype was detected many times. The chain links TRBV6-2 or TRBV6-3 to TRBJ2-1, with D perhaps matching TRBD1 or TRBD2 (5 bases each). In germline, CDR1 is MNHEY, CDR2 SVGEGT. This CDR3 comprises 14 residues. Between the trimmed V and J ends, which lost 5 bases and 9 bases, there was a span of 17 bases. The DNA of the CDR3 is TGTGCCAGCAGTCTCCACTCCCTTGGGGGTGAGCAGTTCTTC. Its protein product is CASSLHSLGGEQFF.

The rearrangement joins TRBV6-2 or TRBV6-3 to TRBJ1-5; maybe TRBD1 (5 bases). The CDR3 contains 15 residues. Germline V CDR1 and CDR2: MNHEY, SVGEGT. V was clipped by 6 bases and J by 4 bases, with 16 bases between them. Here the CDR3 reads CASSLPGGVNQPQHF. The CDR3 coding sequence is TGTGCCAGCAGCCTTCCGGGAGGGGTTAATCAGCCCCAGCATTTT.

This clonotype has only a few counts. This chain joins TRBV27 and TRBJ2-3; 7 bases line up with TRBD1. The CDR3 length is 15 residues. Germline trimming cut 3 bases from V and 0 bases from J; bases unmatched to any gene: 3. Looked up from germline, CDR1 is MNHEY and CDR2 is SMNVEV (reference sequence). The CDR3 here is CASSFKGASTDTQYF. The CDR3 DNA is TGTGCCAGCAGTTTTAAGGGGGCCAGCACAGATACGCAGTATTTT.

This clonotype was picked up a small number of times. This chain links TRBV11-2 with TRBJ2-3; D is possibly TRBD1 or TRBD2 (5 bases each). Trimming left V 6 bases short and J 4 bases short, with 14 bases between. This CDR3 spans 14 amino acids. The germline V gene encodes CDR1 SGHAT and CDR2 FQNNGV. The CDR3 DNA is TGTGCCAGCAGTGACAGTGGAGGCGCAGATACGCAGTATTTT. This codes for CASSDSGGADTQYF.

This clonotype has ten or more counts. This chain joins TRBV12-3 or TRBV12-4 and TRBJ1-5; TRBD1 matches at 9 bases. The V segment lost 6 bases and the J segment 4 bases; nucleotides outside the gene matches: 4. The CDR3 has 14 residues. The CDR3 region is CASRRTGANQPQHF. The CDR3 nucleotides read TGTGCCAGCAGACGGACAGGGGCTAATCAGCCCCAGCATTTT.

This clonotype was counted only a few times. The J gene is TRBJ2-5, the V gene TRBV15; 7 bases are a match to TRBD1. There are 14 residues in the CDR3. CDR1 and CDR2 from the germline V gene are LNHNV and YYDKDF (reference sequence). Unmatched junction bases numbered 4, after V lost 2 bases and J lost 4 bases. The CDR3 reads CATSRSSGGETQYF. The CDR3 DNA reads TGTGCCACCAGCAGATCGTCAGGGGGAGAGACCCAGTACTTC.

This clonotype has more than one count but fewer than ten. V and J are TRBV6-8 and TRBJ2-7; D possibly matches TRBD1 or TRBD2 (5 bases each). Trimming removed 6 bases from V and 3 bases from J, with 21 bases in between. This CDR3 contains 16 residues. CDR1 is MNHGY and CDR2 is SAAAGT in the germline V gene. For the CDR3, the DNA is TGTGCCAGCAGCTTCCCCCCACGGGGACGGTTCTACGAGCAGTACTTC. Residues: CASSFPPRGRFYEQYF.

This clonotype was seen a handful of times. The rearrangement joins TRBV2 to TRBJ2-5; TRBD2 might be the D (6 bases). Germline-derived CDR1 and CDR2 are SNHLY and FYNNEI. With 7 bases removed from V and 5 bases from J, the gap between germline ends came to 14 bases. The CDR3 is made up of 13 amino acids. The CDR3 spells CASNPLAGETQYF. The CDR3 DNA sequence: TGTGCCAGCAACCCGTTGGCGGGGGAGACCCAGTACTTC.

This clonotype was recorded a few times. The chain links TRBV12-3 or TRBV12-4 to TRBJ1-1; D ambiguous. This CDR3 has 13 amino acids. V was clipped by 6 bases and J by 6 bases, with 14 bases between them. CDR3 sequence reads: CASSPDPFAEAFF. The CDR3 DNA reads TGTGCCAGCAGCCCCGACCCGTTCGCTGAAGCTTTCTTT.

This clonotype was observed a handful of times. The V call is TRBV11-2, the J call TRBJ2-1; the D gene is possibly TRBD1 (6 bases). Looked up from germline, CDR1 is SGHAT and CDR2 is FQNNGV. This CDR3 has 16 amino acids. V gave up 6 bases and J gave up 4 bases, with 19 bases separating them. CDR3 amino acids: CASSSRTAQFYNEQFF. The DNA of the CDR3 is TGTGCCAGCAGTTCCCGGACAGCGCAGTTTTACAATGAGCAGTTCTTC. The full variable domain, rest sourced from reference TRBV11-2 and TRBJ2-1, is EAGVAQSPRYKIIEKRQSVAFWCNPISGHATLYWYQQILGQGPKLLIQFQNNGVVDDSQLPKDRFSAERLKGVDSTLKIQPAKLEDSAVYLCASSSRTAQFYNEQFFGPGTRLTVL.

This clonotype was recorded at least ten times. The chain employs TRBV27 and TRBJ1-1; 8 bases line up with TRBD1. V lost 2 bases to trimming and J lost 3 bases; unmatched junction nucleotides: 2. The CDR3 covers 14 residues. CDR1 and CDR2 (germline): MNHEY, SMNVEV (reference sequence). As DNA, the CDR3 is TGTGCCAGCAGTTTACCAGGGGGCCACACTGAAGCTTTCTTT. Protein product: CASSLPGGHTEAFF.

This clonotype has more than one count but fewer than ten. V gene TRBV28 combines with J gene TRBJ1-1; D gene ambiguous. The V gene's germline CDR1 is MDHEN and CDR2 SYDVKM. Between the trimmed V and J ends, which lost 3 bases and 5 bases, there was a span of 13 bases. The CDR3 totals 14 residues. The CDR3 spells CASSLKVRRTEAFF. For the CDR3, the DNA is TGTGCCAGCAGTTTGAAGGTTCGGCGAACTGAAGCTTTCTTT.

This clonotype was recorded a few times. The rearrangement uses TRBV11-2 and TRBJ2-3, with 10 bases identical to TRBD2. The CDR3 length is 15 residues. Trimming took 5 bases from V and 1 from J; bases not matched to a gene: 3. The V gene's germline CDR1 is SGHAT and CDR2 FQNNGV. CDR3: CASSAGLAGTDTQYF. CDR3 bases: TGTGCCAGCAGCGCCGGACTAGCGGGCACAGATACGCAGTATTTT.

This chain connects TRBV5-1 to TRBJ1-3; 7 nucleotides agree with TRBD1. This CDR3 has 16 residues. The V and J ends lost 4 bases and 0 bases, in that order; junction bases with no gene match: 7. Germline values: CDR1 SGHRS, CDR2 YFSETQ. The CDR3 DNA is TGCGCCAGCAGCATGGGACAGAGCTCCTCTGGAAACACCATATATTTT. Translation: CASSMGQSSSGNTIYF.

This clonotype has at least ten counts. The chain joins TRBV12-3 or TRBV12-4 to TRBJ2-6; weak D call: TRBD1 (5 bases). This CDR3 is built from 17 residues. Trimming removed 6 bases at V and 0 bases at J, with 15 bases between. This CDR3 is CASSLRGLSSGANVLTF. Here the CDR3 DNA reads TGTGCCAGCAGCCTTAGGGGCTTAAGCTCTGGGGCCAACGTCCTGACTTTC.